Each of the 24 T cell receptor beta chains below was sequenced from the same sample in a study of T cells in Graves' hyperthyroidism and ophthalmopathy. Researchers took RNA transcripts and amplified the TCR beta CDR3 regions from them. The primer set for the first-round RT-PCR of the TCR CDR3 was HTBI. TCRdb analysed the multiplex PCR reads with MiXCR anew, one entry per CDR3 protein. This table holds 300,000 to 450,000 distinct CDR3 sequences, 15% to 20% found once. Sequencing was done on a sample of blood. All receptors derive from a middle-aged woman with Graves' ophthalmopathy.

V is TRBV29-1 and J is TRBJ2-7; tentatively, D is TRBD1 (5 bases). This CDR3 is built from 15 residues. Trimming removed 1 base at V and 0 bases at J, with 13 bases between. The germline V gene encodes CDR1 SQVTM and CDR2 ANQGSEA. The CDR3: CSVEGRAGNSYEQYF. As DNA, the CDR3 is TGCAGCGTTGAAGGCAGGGCTGGTAACTCCTACGAGCAGTACTTC.

This clonotype showed up many times. The chain uses TRBV5-4 and TRBJ2-2, with D uncertain. The V gene lost 0 bases and the J gene lost 1 base, with 7 bases spanning the gap. The CDR3 is 15 amino acids. CDR1 and CDR2 (germline): SGHNT, YYREEE (reference sequence). CDR3 coding DNA: TGTGCCAGCAGCTTGGCCATGGGGAACACCGGGGAGCTGTTTTTT. As protein: CASSLAMGNTGELFF.

The table lists this clonotype with a few counts. The J gene is TRBJ2-7, the V gene TRBV18, with 9 bases matching TRBD2. CDR1 is KGHSH, CDR2 LQKENI, per germline. The CDR3 is made up of 14 amino acids. The V segment lost 5 bases and the J segment 7 bases; nucleotides outside the gene matches: 9. The CDR3 DNA reads as TGTGCCAGCTCAATGGCGGGAGGGCTTCGGGAGCAGTACTTC. It codes for CASSMAGGLREQYF.

This clonotype was recorded a few times. The chain combines TRBV18 with TRBJ1-5; D ambiguous. This CDR3 region has 16 residues. Germline CDR1 is KGHSH and CDR2 is LQKENI. Deletions cut 3 bases from V and 7 bases from J, with 19 bases between. In nucleotides, the CDR3 is TGTGCCAGCTCACCGCCTGACACTCCCATCAGGCAGCCCCAGCATTTT. This codes for CASSPPDTPIRQPQHF. Using reference TRBV18 and TRBJ1-5 for the parts outside the CDR3, the full variable domain is NAGVMQNPRHLVRRRGQEARLRCSPMKGHSHVYWYRQLPEEGLKFMVYLQKENIIDESGMPKERFSAEFPKEGPSILRIQQVVRGDSAAYFCASSPPDTPIRQPQHFGDGTRLSIL.

In its sample, this clonotype was seen once. The chain carries TRBV19 and TRBJ1-2, with D perhaps TRBD1 (6 bases). The germline CDR1 and CDR2 sequences are LNHDA and SQIVND (reference sequence). CDR3 length equals 13 residues. V was clipped by 7 bases and J by 9 bases, with 18 bases between them. CDR3 nucleotide sequence: TGTGCCAGTATGTGGCAGGGGAAGAGTCGCTACACCTTC. Translating it yields CASMWQGKSRYTF.

This clonotype was detected many times. This chain joins TRBV2 and TRBJ2-7; no definite D call. Trimming removed 1 base at V and 3 bases at J, with 7 bases between. The length of the CDR3 is 13 residues. CDR1 is SNHLY and CDR2 is FYNNEI in the germline V gene. This CDR3 reads CASSEVNSYEQYF. The CDR3 bases are TGTGCCAGCAGTGAAGTAAATAGCTACGAGCAGTACTTC.

In this sample, this clonotype turned up many times. The chain has TRBV20-1 and TRBJ2-7, with 13 bases matching TRBD2. Trimming cost V 7 bases and J 3 bases; bases outside gene matches: 3. The CDR3 length is 13 residues. Germline V gene lookup returns CDR1 DFQATT and CDR2 SNEGSKA (reference sequence). The CDR3 nucleotides are TGCAGTGGAGGACTAGCGGGAGTCTACGAGCAGTACTTC. This codes for CSGGLAGVYEQYF.

In its sample, this clonotype was seen a few times. The chain recombines TRBV18 with TRBJ1-2; D uncertain. Germline assignment: CDR1 KGHSH and CDR2 LQKENI. The CDR3 has 17 amino acids. V lost 1 base, J lost 3 bases, and 18 bases lay in between. This chain's CDR3 is CASSPRAGKAGDYGYTF. In nucleotides, the CDR3 is TGTGCCAGCTCACCACGGGCCGGAAAAGCCGGGGACTATGGCTACACCTTC.

In this sample, this clonotype turned up many times. V gene TRBV12-3 or TRBV12-4 combines with J gene TRBJ1-2; 7 nucleotides match TRBD1. V dropped 6 bases and J dropped 0; count of bases not matched to a gene: 13. The CDR3 loop spans 17 amino acids. The CDR3 loop is CASSSTTGRSSNYGYTF. For the CDR3, the DNA is TGTGCCAGCAGCTCTACGACAGGGAGGTCATCTAACTATGGCTACACCTTC.

This clonotype was counted ten times or more. V is TRBV6-1 and J is TRBJ1-5, with a tentative D call TRBD1 (5 bases). The V end lost 6 bases, the J end lost 2 bases, and 14 bases lay between the germline ends. This CDR3 spans 15 amino acids. CDR1 and CDR2 (germline): MNHNS, SASEGT. The CDR3 DNA sequence: TGTGCCAGCAGCGCGATGGGCAGGGGCAATCAGCCCCAGCATTTT. The encoded protein is CASSAMGRGNQPQHF.

This clonotype was counted between two and nine times. The V and J genes are TRBV13 and TRBJ1-6; the match to TRBD1 covers 9 bases. Looked up from germline, CDR1 is PRHDT and CDR2 is FYEKMQ (reference sequence). The V segment lost 5 bases and the J segment 8 bases; nucleotides outside the gene matches: 4. There are 14 residues in the CDR3. The CDR3, as DNA: TGTGCCAGCAGCCCGGGACAGGGCGATTCACCCCTCCACTTT. Protein product: CASSPGQGDSPLHF.

The gene calls are TRBV2 and TRBJ1-4; no clear D gene. V gave up 5 bases and J gave up 3 bases, with 7 bases separating them. This CDR3 region has 13 residues. CDR1 is SNHLY, CDR2 FYNNEI, per germline. Here the CDR3 reads CASSNGPNEKLFF. CDR3 bases: TGTGCCAGCAGTAACGGCCCTAATGAAAAACTGTTTTTT.

This clonotype was seen repeatedly, ten times or more. V gene TRBV7-2 combines with J gene TRBJ2-2, with D perhaps matching TRBD1 (6 bases). The V end was cut by 0 bases, the J end by 3 bases, with 8 bases between. The CDR3 spans 15 residues. Germline CDR1 reads SGHTA; CDR2 reads FQGNSA. This CDR3 reads CASSLAQGDTGELFF. The CDR3 DNA reads as TGTGCCAGCAGCTTAGCACAGGGAGACACCGGGGAGCTGTTTTTT. Full variable domain (rest looked up from reference TRBV7-2 and TRBJ2-2): GAGVSQSPSNKVTEKGKDVELRCDPISGHTALYWYRQSLGQGLEFLIYFQGNSAPDKSGLPSDRFSAERTGGSVSTLTIQRTQQEDSAVYLCASSLAQGDTGELFFGEGSRLTVL.

This clonotype was found many times. This sequence joins TRBV7-9 and TRBJ1-5; the D is unclear. CDR1 is SEHNR and CDR2 is FQNEAQ in the germline V gene (reference sequence). V was clipped by 4 bases and J by 7 bases, with 11 bases between them. CDR3 length: 13 amino acids. The CDR3: CASSSYRAQPQHF. The CDR3 bases are TGTGCCAGCAGCTCTTACCGGGCCCAGCCCCAGCATTTT.

This clonotype appeared many times. V is TRBV9 and J is TRBJ2-2; 8 bases match TRBD2. CDR3 length: 16 amino acids. CDR1 SGDLS and CDR2 YYNGEE come from the germline V gene. Trimming took 1 base from V and 5 from J; bases not matched to a gene: 7. The CDR3 coding sequence is TGTGCCAGCAGCGTACAAGCGGGGGCAGGGACCGGGGAGCTGTTTTTT. Residues: CASSVQAGAGTGELFF. The full variable domain, in which reference TRBV9 and TRBJ2-2 provide the parts outside the CDR3, is DSGVTQTPKHLITATGQRVTLRCSPRSGDLSVYWYQQSLDQGLQFLIQYYNGEERAKGNILERFSAQQFPDLHSELNLSSLELGDSALYFCASSVQAGAGTGELFFGEGSRLTVL.

Ten or more counts support this clonotype. The V and J genes are TRBV20-1 and TRBJ2-4, with no clear D. Germline-derived CDR1 and CDR2 are DFQATT and SNEGSKA (reference sequence). The CDR3 contains 16 residues. V dropped 0 bases and J dropped 0 bases, with 12 bases sitting between them. The chain's CDR3 is CSARDGQALAKNIQYF. DNA of the CDR3: TGCAGTGCTAGAGATGGCCAGGCTCTAGCCAAAAACATTCAGTACTTC.

The gene calls are TRBV6-1 and TRBJ1-1; D is perhaps TRBD1 (6 bases). With 6 bases removed from V and 1 base from J, the gap between germline ends came to 18 bases. The CDR3 has 16 amino acids. Germline loops: CDR1 MNHNS, CDR2 SASEGT. The CDR3 loop reads CASSRIGGAWNTEAFF. CDR3 DNA sequence: TGTGCCAGCAGCCGGATTGGGGGGGCCTGGAACACTGAAGCTTTCTTT.

Ten or more counts support this clonotype. V is TRBV5-1 and J is TRBJ2-7; TRBD2 matches at 13 bases. The CDR3 is 15 amino acids. Germline loops: CDR1 SGHRS, CDR2 YFSETQ. Germline trimming cut 0 bases from V and 4 bases from J; bases unmatched to any gene: 1. The CDR3 loop reads CASSLGGLAGYEQYF. Written as DNA, the CDR3 is TGCGCCAGCAGCTTGGGGGGACTAGCGGGGTACGAGCAGTACTTC.

This clonotype was counted ten times or more. The chain joins TRBV12-5 to TRBJ1-1; D remains ambiguous. Per the germline V gene, CDR1 is LGHNT and CDR2 is FRNRAP. Trimming cost V 1 base and J 1 base, with 7 bases left between them. This CDR3 spans 14 amino acids. CDR3 region: CASGLGQPNTEAFF. The CDR3 bases are TGTGCTAGTGGTTTGGGTCAGCCGAACACTGAAGCTTTCTTT.

This clonotype was counted at least ten times. The rearrangement links TRBV9 to TRBJ2-2; 8 bases align to TRBD1. CDR1 and CDR2 (germline): SGDLS, YYNGEE. The V segment lost 3 bases and the J segment 5 bases; nucleotides outside the gene matches: 9. The CDR3 loop spans 16 amino acids. For the CDR3, the DNA is TGTGCCAGCAGCGGCAGGGGGCGAATAGGAACCGGGGAGCTGTTTTTT. Its protein is CASSGRGRIGTGELFF.

The rearrangement links TRBV2 to TRBJ2-7, with D perhaps TRBD2 (5 bases). The CDR3 is 14 amino acids. Trimming took 0 bases from V and 2 from J, leaving 8 bases between them. Germline V lookup: CDR1 SNHLY, CDR2 FYNNEI. CDR3 nucleotide sequence: TGTGCCAGCAGTGAAGCAGCGGATCCCTACGAGCAGTACTTC. Amino acids: CASSEAADPYEQYF.

There are many counts of this clonotype. V usage is TRBV12-3 or TRBV12-4 and J usage is TRBJ1-1; no clear D. V shed 6 bases and J shed 1 base, with 6 bases lying between them. The CDR3 length is 12 residues. CDR3 bases: TGTGCCAGCAGAAACAGGAACACTGAAGCTTTCTTT. It translates to CASRNRNTEAFF.

This clonotype was counted between two and nine times. The chain combines TRBV28 with TRBJ2-4; no definite D call. Trimming took 6 bases from V and 0 from J, leaving 24 bases between them. Per germline, CDR1 MDHEN and CDR2 SYDVKM. The CDR3 is 19 amino acids. CDR3 protein: CASSLSSLKQRLAKNIQYF. The CDR3 DNA is TGTGCCAGCAGCCTAAGCTCCTTGAAGCAGAGACTAGCCAAAAACATTCAGTACTTC.

The chain links TRBV29-1 to TRBJ1-1; 8 nucleotides match TRBD1. Germline V lookup: CDR1 SQVTM, CDR2 ANQGSEA. The CDR3 extends over 13 amino acids. The V segment lost 7 bases and the J segment 1 base; nucleotides outside the gene matches: 5. The CDR3: CSGRDRTNTEAFF. CDR3 nucleotides: TGCAGCGGGCGGGACAGGACGAACACTGAAGCTTTCTTT.